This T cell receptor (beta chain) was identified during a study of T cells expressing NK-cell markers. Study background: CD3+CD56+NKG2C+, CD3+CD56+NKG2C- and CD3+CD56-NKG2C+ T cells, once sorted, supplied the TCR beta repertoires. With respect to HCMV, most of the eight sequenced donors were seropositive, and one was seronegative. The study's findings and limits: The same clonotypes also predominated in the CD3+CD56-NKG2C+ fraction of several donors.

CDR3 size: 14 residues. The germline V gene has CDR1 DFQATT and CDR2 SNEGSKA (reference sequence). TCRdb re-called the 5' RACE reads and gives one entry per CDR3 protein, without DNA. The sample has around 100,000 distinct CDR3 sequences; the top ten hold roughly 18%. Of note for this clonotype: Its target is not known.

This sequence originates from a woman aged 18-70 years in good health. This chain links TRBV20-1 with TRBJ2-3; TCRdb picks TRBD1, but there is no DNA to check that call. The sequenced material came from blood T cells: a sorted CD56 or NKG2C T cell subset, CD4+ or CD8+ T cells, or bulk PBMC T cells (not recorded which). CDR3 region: CSAVDREEIDTQYF.